Shown below are 6 T cell receptor beta chains from a single sample sequenced in a study of response to subunit inactivated influenza vaccine. TCRdb passed the RT-PCR reads through MiXCR, listing each CDR3 protein once. The sample includes around 750,000 distinct CDR3 sequences, 21% seen only once; the top ten take about a tenth. The sequencing used PBMCs from blood, collected roughly 5 days after vaccination. These receptor sequences come from a man aged 45-60 years who received an inactivated influenza vaccine.

This clonotype occurred many times. This chain uses TRBV10-3 with TRBJ2-5, with D hard to call. V was pared by 6 bases and J by 5 bases, with 13 bases between. The CDR3 extends over 13 amino acids. Germline CDR1 and CDR2: ENHRY and SYGVKD. CDR3 sequence: CAISADLRETQYF. CDR3 nucleotides: TGTGCCATCAGCGCGGATTTACGGGAGACCCAGTACTTC.

The V gene is TRBV28, the J gene TRBJ2-5, with D possibly being TRBD1 or TRBD2 (5 bases each). The CDR3 is 15 residues long. Germline V CDR1 and CDR2: MDHEN, SYDVKM. The V end lost 2 bases, the J end lost 1 base, and 11 bases lay between the germline ends. The CDR3 bases are TGTGCCAGCAGTTTAATTCGAGGGGTCCAAGAGACCCAGTACTTC. Amino acids: CASSLIRGVQETQYF.

There are a few counts of this clonotype. The CDR3 bases are TGTGCCACCAGTGACCCAGGCAGGGGAGATGGGTATGGCTACACCTTC. Protein product: CATSDPGRGDGYGYTF. The chain combines TRBV24-1 with TRBJ1-2; D possibly corresponds to TRBD1 (6 bases). V lost 4 bases to trimming and J lost 5 bases, with 19 bases between them. The CDR3 length is 16 residues. The germline V gene has CDR1 KGHDR and CDR2 SFDVKD.

The rearrangement links TRBV20-1 to TRBJ1-5, with 8 positions matching TRBD1. The CDR3 sequence is 16 residues long. Germline V CDR1 and CDR2: DFQATT, SNEGSKA (reference sequence). V was pared by 0 bases and J by 7 bases, with 11 bases of the junction left unmatched. CDR3 in DNA: TGCAGTGCTAGAGACCCGGACAGGGAGATTTGGCAGCCCCAGCATTTT. It specifies CSARDPDREIWQPQHF.

This clonotype appeared a few times. CDR3 nucleotide sequence: TGTGCCAGCAGTTACTCTTACCTTTTCCGGGACAGGGGAGAGACCCAGTACTTC. Translation gives CASSYSYLFRDRGETQYF. V and J are TRBV6-2 or TRBV6-3 and TRBJ2-5; 10 nucleotides agree with TRBD1. In germline, CDR1 is MNHEY, CDR2 SVGEGT. J was trimmed by 4 bases and V by 0 bases; bases with no gene match: 11. The CDR3 runs to 18 residues.

The sample holds a few counts of this clonotype. This chain connects TRBV12-3 or TRBV12-4 to TRBJ1-1; possible D gene TRBD1, 5 bases. The CDR3 contains 14 residues. V gave up 2 bases and J gave up 2 bases, with 9 bases separating them. CDR3 coding DNA: TGTGCCAGCAGTTTAATCGGGGGAAACACTGAAGCTTTCTTT. Its protein is CASSLIGGNTEAFF.